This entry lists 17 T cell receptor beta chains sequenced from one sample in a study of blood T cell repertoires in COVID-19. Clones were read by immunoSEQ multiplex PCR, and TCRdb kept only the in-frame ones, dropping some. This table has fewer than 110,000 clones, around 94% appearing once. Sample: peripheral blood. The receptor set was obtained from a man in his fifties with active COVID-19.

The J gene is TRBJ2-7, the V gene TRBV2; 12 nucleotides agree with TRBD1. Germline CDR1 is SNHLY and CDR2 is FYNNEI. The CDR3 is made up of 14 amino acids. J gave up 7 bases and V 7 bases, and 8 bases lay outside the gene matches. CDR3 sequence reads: CASTRDRGPLEQYF. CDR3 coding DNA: TGTGCCAGCACCCGGGACAGGGGGCCCCTGGAGCAGTACTTC. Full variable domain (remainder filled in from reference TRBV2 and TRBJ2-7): EPEVTQTPSHQVTQMGQEVILRCVPISNHLYFYWYRQILGQKVEFLVSFYNNEISEKSEIFDDQFSVERPDGSNFTLKIRSTKLEDSAMYFCASTRDRGPLEQYFGPGTRLTVT.

The CDR3 region has the DNA TGTGCCAGCAGCCATAGCTCCTACGAGCAGTACTTC. Encoded protein: CASSHSSYEQYF. The chain is built from TRBV14 and TRBJ2-7; no firm D call. Trimming removed 3 bases from V and 0 bases from J, with 3 bases in between. The CDR3 is made up of 12 amino acids. Germline lookup yields CDR1 SGHDN and CDR2 FVKESK.

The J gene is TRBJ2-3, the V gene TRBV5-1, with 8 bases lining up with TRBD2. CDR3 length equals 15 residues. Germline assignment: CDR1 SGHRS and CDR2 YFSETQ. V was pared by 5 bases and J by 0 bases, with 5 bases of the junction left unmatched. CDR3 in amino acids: CASSSSGASTDTQYF. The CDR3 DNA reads TGCGCCAGCAGTAGTAGCGGGGCCAGCACAGATACGCAGTATTTT.

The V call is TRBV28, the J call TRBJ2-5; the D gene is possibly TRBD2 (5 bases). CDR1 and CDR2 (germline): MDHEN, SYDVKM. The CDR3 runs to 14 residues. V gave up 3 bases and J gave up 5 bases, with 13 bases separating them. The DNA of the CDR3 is TGTGCCAGCAGTTTGGGAGAGTGGTGGGAGACCCAGTACTTC. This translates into CASSLGEWWETQYF.

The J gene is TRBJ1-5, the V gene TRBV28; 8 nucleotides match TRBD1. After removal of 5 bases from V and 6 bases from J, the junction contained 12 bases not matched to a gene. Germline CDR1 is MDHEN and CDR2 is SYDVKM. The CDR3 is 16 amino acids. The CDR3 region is CASSTRTGMYGQPQHF. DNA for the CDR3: TGTGCCAGCAGTACCCGGACAGGGATGTACGGTCAGCCCCAGCATTTT.

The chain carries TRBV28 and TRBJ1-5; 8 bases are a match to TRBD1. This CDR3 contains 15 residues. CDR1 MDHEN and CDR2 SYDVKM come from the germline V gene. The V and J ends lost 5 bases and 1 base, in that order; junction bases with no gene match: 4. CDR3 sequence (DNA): TGTGCCAGCAGTCTACACAGGGGGAGCAATCAGCCCCAGCATTTT. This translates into CASSLHRGSNQPQHF.

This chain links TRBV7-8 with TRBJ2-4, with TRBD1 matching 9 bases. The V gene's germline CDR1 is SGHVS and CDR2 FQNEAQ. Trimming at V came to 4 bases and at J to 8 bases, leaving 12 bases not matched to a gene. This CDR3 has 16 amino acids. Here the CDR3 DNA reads TGTGCCAGCAGCTCAGACGTCCGGGACAGGGAGGACATTCAGTACTTC. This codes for CASSSDVRDREDIQYF.

CDR3 DNA sequence: TGTGCCAGCAGTTCCACAGGGACCAGCTCCTACAATGAGCAGTTCTTC. It encodes CASSSTGTSSYNEQFF. This chain connects TRBV28 to TRBJ2-1; D is perhaps TRBD1 (6 bases). The CDR3 sequence is 16 residues long. The V gene's germline CDR1 is MDHEN and CDR2 SYDVKM. V was shortened by 4 bases and J by 0 bases, with 13 bases between the two germline ends.

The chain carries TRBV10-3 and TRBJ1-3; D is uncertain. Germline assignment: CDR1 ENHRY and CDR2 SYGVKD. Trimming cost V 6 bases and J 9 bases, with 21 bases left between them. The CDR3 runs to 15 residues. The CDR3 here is CAIRPSNEPGGTIYF. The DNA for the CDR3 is TGTGCCATCAGACCCTCGAACGAACCCGGAGGCACCATATATTTT.

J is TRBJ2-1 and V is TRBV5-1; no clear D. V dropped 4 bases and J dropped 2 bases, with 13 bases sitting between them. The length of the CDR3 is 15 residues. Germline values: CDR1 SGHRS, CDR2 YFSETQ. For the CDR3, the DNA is TGCGCCAGCAGCCCCACAGTGGGTGCCTACAATGAGCAGTTCTTC. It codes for CASSPTVGAYNEQFF.

CDR3 amino acids: CASSNRDRGINEQFF. The CDR3 nucleotides read TGTGCCAGCAGTAACCGGGACAGGGGAATCAATGAGCAGTTCTTC. The V and J genes are TRBV6-6 and TRBJ2-1; 10 bases agree with TRBD1. Germline assignment: CDR1 MNHNY and CDR2 SVGAGI (reference sequence). This CDR3 spans 15 amino acids. V gave up 5 bases and J gave up 6 bases; unmatched junction bases: 7.

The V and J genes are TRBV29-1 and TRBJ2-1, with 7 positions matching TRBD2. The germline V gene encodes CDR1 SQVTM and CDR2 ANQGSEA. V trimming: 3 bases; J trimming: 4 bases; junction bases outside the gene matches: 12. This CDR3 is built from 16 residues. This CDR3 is CSVDLGGRGGYNEQFF. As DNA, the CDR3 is TGCAGCGTTGATTTGGGCGGGAGAGGTGGGTACAATGAGCAGTTCTTC.

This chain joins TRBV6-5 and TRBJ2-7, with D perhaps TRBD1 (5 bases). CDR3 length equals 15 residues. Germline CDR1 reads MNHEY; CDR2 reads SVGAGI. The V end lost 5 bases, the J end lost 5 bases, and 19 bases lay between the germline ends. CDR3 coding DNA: TGTGCCAGCAGTCCCCCAGGGTCAAGGGGCAACGAGCAGTACTTC. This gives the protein CASSPPGSRGNEQYF.

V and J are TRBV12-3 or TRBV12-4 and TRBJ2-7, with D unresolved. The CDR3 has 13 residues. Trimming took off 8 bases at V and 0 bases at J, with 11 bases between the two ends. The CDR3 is CASAFRLSYEQYF. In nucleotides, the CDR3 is TGTGCCAGCGCCTTCCGACTCTCCTACGAGCAGTACTTC.

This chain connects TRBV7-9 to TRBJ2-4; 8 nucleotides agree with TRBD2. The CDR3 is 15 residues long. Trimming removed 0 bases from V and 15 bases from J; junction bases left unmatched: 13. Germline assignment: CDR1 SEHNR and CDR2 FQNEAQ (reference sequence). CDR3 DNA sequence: TGTGCCAGCAGCTTAGCAGGCATGACTAGCGTTCCTCTGTACTTC. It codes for CASSLAGMTSVPLYF.

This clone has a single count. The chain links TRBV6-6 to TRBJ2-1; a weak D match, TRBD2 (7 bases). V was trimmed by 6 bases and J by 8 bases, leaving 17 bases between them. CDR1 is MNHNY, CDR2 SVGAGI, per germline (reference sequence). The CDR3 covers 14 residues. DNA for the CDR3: TGTGCCAGCAGCTGGGGGGGCAGCAGATATGAGCAGTTCTTC. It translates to CASSWGGSRYEQFF.

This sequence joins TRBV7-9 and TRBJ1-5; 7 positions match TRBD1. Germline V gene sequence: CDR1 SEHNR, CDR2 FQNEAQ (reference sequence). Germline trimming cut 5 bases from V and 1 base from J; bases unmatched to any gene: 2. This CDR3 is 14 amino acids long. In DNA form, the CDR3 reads TGTGCCAGCAGCATACAGGGGAGCAATCAGCCCCAGCATTTT. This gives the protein CASSIQGSNQPQHF.